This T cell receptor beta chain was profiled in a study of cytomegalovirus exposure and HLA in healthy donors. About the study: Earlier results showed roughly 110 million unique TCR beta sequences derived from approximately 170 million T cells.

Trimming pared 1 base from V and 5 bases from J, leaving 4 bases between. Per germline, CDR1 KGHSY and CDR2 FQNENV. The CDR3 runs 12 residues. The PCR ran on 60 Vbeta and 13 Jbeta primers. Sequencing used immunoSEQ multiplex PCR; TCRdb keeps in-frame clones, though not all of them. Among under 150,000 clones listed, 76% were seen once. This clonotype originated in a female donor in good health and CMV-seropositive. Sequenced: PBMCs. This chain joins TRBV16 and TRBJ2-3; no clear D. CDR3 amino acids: CASSQLRDTQYF. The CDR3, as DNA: TGTGCCAGCAGCCAATTGAGAGATACGCAGTATTTT.